The 27 T cell receptor beta chains below all came from one sample that was sequenced in a study of Ad26.COV2.S vaccination and SARS-CoV-2 variants. The protocol was immunoSEQ multiplex PCR, while the TCRdb copy is restricted to in-frame clones and leaves out a portion. The sample includes about 350,000 clones, about 88% of them seen just once. Treatment defined: over 15 received Ad26.COV2.S at low or high dose, single or two shots; 5 received placebo; per-sample allocation not given. Sample collection was performed on day 63 after the first vaccine or placebo injection. Sample: peripheral blood, taken in a trial of Ad26.COV2.S vaccine versus placebo. Receptor source: a person between 18 and 65 years old who received the Ad26.COV2.S COVID-19 vaccine or a placebo.

There are a few counts of this clone. The chain recombines TRBV5-1 with TRBJ1-1; weak D call: TRBD1 (5 bases). This CDR3 is 15 amino acids long. The germline V and J ends were trimmed by 1 base and 0 bases, with 10 bases remaining between them. Germline CDR1 is SGHRS and CDR2 is YFSETQ. The CDR3 loop reads CASSLTTEMNTEAFF. The CDR3, as DNA: TGCGCCAGCAGCTTGACGACAGAAATGAACACTGAAGCTTTCTTT.

This clone was detected a few times. The chain uses TRBV30 and TRBJ2-7; the match to TRBD1 covers 7 bases. The V and J ends lost 0 bases and 4 bases, in that order; junction bases with no gene match: 15. Germline CDR1 is GTSNPN and CDR2 is SVGIG (reference sequence). The CDR3 runs to 17 residues. This CDR3 reads CAWSVIGGAGGSYEQYF. CDR3 nucleotides: TGTGCCTGGAGTGTAATAGGGGGCGCTGGGGGTTCGTACGAGCAGTACTTC.

DNA of the CDR3: TGTGCCAGCAGTTTATCGAGCGGGACCGATACCTACAATGAGCAGTTCTTC. It translates to CASSLSSGTDTYNEQFF. The gene calls are TRBV27 and TRBJ2-1; 7 nucleotides agree with TRBD2. The CDR3 sequence is 17 residues long. The germline gives CDR1 MNHEY, CDR2 SMNVEV (reference sequence). J lost 2 bases, V lost 0 bases, and 7 bases had no gene match.

CDR3 region: CASSYGPGRGNQPQHF. Here the CDR3 DNA reads TGTGCCAGCAGTTACGGACCCGGTCGAGGCAATCAGCCCCAGCATTTT. The chain employs TRBV6-2 or TRBV6-3 and TRBJ1-5; D ambiguous. Germline CDR1 is MNHEY and CDR2 is SVGEGT. V lost 2 bases and J 2 bases, leaving 13 bases between the germline ends. The CDR3 totals 16 residues.

The chain recombines TRBV4-3 with TRBJ2-7; 7 nucleotides agree with TRBD1. The CDR3 length is 17 residues. Germline CDR1 and CDR2: LGHNA and YSLEER. V was pared by 0 bases and J by 3 bases, with 11 bases of the junction left unmatched. The CDR3 DNA follows: TGCGCCAGCAGCCAAGAAAAAGGACAGGATCTGATCTACGAGCAGTACTTC. This translates into CASSQEKGQDLIYEQYF.

This chain joins TRBV5-8 and TRBJ2-7, with TRBD1 as a possible D gene (6 bases). The CDR3 loop spans 15 amino acids. Germline CDR1 SGHTS, CDR2 YDEGEE. V lost 5 bases, J lost 4 bases, and 19 bases lay in between. CDR3 protein: CASSLSRGISYEQYF. The CDR3 DNA sequence: TGTGCCAGCAGTCTCTCAAGGGGGATAAGTTACGAGCAGTACTTC.

The chain uses TRBV4-1 and TRBJ1-2; D is perhaps TRBD1 (5 bases). This CDR3 spans 17 amino acids. Per germline, CDR1 MGHRA and CDR2 YSYEKL. V dropped 0 bases and J dropped 2 bases, with 16 bases sitting between them. The DNA of the CDR3 is TGCGCCAGCAGCCAAGATCTTACAGGTCCGGTAAACTATGGCTACACCTTC. Protein: CASSQDLTGPVNYGYTF.

The chain has TRBV6-6 and TRBJ1-2; D uncertain. Per germline, CDR1 MNHNY and CDR2 SVGAGI (reference sequence). This CDR3 comprises 13 residues. V was shortened by 2 bases and J by 4 bases, with 8 bases between the two germline ends. CDR3 nucleotides: TGTGCCAGCAGTTACAGAATGGGCTATGGCTACACCTTC. Residues: CASSYRMGYGYTF.

The J gene is TRBJ1-6, the V gene TRBV7-6, with unresolved D. Germline V gene sequence: CDR1 SGHVS, CDR2 FNYEAQ. V was cut by 3 bases and J by 9 bases, with 15 bases left in between. The CDR3 loop spans 15 amino acids. The CDR3 DNA reads TGTGCCAGCAGCTTTAGGGCTCCCGGTAGTTCACCCCTCCACTTT. It codes for CASSFRAPGSSPLHF.

The table lists this clone with a few counts. The chain is built from TRBV18 and TRBJ1-2; 7 bases match TRBD1. The CDR3 runs to 17 residues. Germline assignment: CDR1 KGHSH and CDR2 LQKENI. The V and J ends lost 3 bases and 6 bases, in that order; junction bases with no gene match: 16. The CDR3, as DNA: TGTGCCAGCTCACCCCCGGGACAGCCCATTTTGGGGGATGGCTACACCTTC. Translation: CASSPPGQPILGDGYTF.

The J gene is TRBJ2-5, the V gene TRBV5-6; 11 bases are shared with TRBD2. Germline values: CDR1 SGHDT, CDR2 YYEEEE. J lost 4 bases, V lost 4 bases, and 9 bases had no gene match. This CDR3 is 16 amino acids long. The CDR3 DNA reads as TGTGCCAGCAGCATAAGCGTAGCGGGGGGGCTAGAGACCCAGTACTTC. Protein sequence: CASSISVAGGLETQYF.

The chain links TRBV6-6 to TRBJ1-1, with D unresolved. Germline loops: CDR1 MNHNY, CDR2 SVGAGI (reference sequence). Trimming took 5 bases from V and 4 from J, leaving 11 bases between them. The CDR3 contains 13 residues. The CDR3 DNA sequence: TGTGCCAGCAGTGCTCAGGTCCTCACTGAAGCTTTCTTT. This gives the protein CASSAQVLTEAFF.

This chain connects TRBV6-2 or TRBV6-3 to TRBJ2-7, with D possibly TRBD2 on 6 matching bases. The V end lost 6 bases, the J end lost 2 bases, and 14 bases lay between the germline ends. The CDR3 loop spans 14 amino acids. CDR1 and CDR2 from the germline V gene are MNHEY and SVGEGT. The CDR3 sequence is CASSRAAGTYEQYF. The CDR3, as DNA: TGTGCCAGCAGCCGGGCGGCGGGGACCTACGAGCAGTACTTC.

This rearrangement joins TRBV7-7 to TRBJ2-5, with 12 bases aligning to TRBD2. Germline V gives CDR1 SSHAT, CDR2 FNYEAQ (reference sequence). The ends lost 5 bases at V and 2 bases at J; junction bases unmatched: 3. The length of the CDR3 is 15 residues. CDR3 in DNA: TGTGCCAGCAGCACCGGACTAGCGGGACAAGAGACCCAGTACTTC. It translates to CASSTGLAGQETQYF.

This clone was seen once. V is TRBV4-3 and J is TRBJ2-7, with 9 bases aligning to TRBD2. After removal of 1 base from V and 2 bases from J, the junction contained 6 bases not matched to a gene. CDR3 length: 16 residues. Germline V gene data show CDR1 as LGHNA and CDR2 as YSLEER. The CDR3 DNA sequence: TGCGCCAGCAGCCAAGGTGTCAGCGGGAGGACCTACGAGCAGTACTTC. Encoded protein: CASSQGVSGRTYEQYF.

The chain combines TRBV9 with TRBJ1-1; 7 bases are shared with TRBD1. The CDR3 spans 14 residues. The V gene end was trimmed by 7 bases and the J gene end by 5 bases; junction bases not matched to a gene: 11. Germline V gene lookup returns CDR1 SGDLS and CDR2 YYNGEE. The DNA of the CDR3 is TGTGCCAGCGGCAAGGGGGCGGAGGGGACTGAAGCTTTCTTT. It encodes CASGKGAEGTEAFF.

This clone occurred a few times. V gene TRBV5-8 combines with J gene TRBJ1-2; 7 nucleotides align to TRBD1. Trimming removed 0 bases from V and 4 bases from J; junction bases left unmatched: 3. The CDR3 consists of 14 residues. Germline V lookup: CDR1 SGHTS, CDR2 YDEGEE. The CDR3, as DNA: TGTGCCAGCAGCTTGGATGACAGGGCCTATGGCTACACCTTC. This gives the protein CASSLDDRAYGYTF.

J is TRBJ2-7 and V is TRBV19; TRBD2 agrees at 16 bases. The junction had 6 bases not matched to a gene; V was cut back by 7 bases and J by 3 bases. CDR3 length: 16 residues. The germline gives CDR1 LNHDA, CDR2 SQIVND (reference sequence). As DNA, the CDR3 is TGTGCCAGTATGGGGACTAGCGGGAGGGCCCTCTACGAGCAGTACTTC. It specifies CASMGTSGRALYEQYF. Together with reference TRBV19 and TRBJ2-7, the CDR3 gives the full variable domain: DGGITQSPKYLFRKEGQNVTLSCEQNLNHDAMYWYRQDPGQGLRLIYYSQIVNDFQKGDIAEGYSVSREKKESFPLTVTSAQKNPTAFYLCASMGTSGRALYEQYFGPGTRLTVT.

V is TRBV9 and J is TRBJ2-3; D may be TRBD2 (7 bases). Trimming took off 3 bases at V and 5 bases at J, with 16 bases between the two ends. The CDR3 is 15 amino acids. Germline V gene sequence: CDR1 SGDLS, CDR2 YYNGEE. As DNA, the CDR3 is TGTGCCAGCAGCGGAGGGGGAGGGGATTTAGATACGCAGTATTTT. Amino acid sequence: CASSGGGGDLDTQYF.

The J gene is TRBJ2-3, the V gene TRBV9; a possible D gene is TRBD2 (6 bases). The CDR3 is 15 amino acids. The V end lost 4 bases, the J end lost 4 bases, and 16 bases lay between the germline ends. Germline CDR1 SGDLS, CDR2 YYNGEE. This chain's CDR3 is CASSPGTGGSDTQYF. DNA for the CDR3: TGTGCCAGCAGCCCCGGGACTGGTGGGTCAGATACGCAGTATTTT.

The V call is TRBV6-5, the J call TRBJ2-2, with 9 bases aligning to TRBD1. Germline CDR1 is MNHEY and CDR2 is SVGAGI. CDR3 length: 16 residues. The V gene end was trimmed by 2 bases and the J gene end by 4 bases; junction bases not matched to a gene: 5. DNA for the CDR3: TGTGCCAGCAGTTACCCTAGACAGGGGGGCACCGGGGAGCTGTTTTTT. Translated, it gives CASSYPRQGGTGELFF.

J is TRBJ2-1 and V is TRBV19; TRBD1 matches at 10 bases. The V and J ends lost 4 bases and 8 bases, in that order; junction bases with no gene match: 2. There are 13 residues in the CDR3. In germline, CDR1 is LNHDA, CDR2 SQIVND (reference sequence). This CDR3 is CASSRDRGHEQFF. The CDR3 bases are TGTGCCAGTAGTAGAGACAGGGGGCATGAGCAGTTCTTC.

The J gene is TRBJ2-1, the V gene TRBV7-9, with D possibly being TRBD1 (5 bases). V gave up 0 bases and J gave up 3 bases, with 9 bases separating them. The germline CDR1 and CDR2 sequences are SEHNR and FQNEAQ (reference sequence). The CDR3 runs 15 residues. CDR3 in DNA: TGTGCCAGCAGCTTAGCGCAGGGCAGCTACAATGAGCAGTTCTTC. Translation: CASSLAQGSYNEQFF.

The chain recombines TRBV7-8 with TRBJ1-5; TRBD1 matches 10 bases. Germline trimming cut 6 bases from V and 4 bases from J; bases unmatched to any gene: 3. Germline lookup yields CDR1 SGHVS and CDR2 FQNEAQ. This CDR3 region has 14 residues. CDR3 residues: CASSWTGGNQPQHF. In nucleotides, the CDR3 is TGTGCCAGCAGTTGGACAGGGGGGAATCAGCCCCAGCATTTT.

Only a few counts were recorded for this clone. Other nucleotide sequences in the sample specify the same CDR3. The CDR3 reads CASSQRDRGYEQYF. DNA for the CDR3: TGTGCCAGCAGCCAAAGGGACAGGGGGTACGAGCAGTACTTC. The V and J genes are TRBV3-1 (or the pseudogene TRBV3-2) and TRBJ2-7; 11 bases are a match to TRBD1. The ends lost 2 bases at V and 4 bases at J; junction bases unmatched: 1. The germline gives CDR1 LGHDT, CDR2 YNNKEL (reference sequence). This CDR3 comprises 14 residues.

The gene calls are TRBV3-1 (or the pseudogene TRBV3-2) and TRBJ2-7; 7 nucleotides line up with TRBD1. CDR3 length: 22 amino acids. J was trimmed by 1 base and V by 2 bases; bases with no gene match: 26. The germline V gene has CDR1 LGHDT and CDR2 YNNKEL (reference sequence). CDR3 protein: CASSQPSPQRGRGYSLSYEQYF. CDR3 bases: TGTGCCAGCAGCCAACCATCCCCCCAGAGGGGCAGGGGGTATTCCCTGTCCTACGAGCAGTACTTC.

This clone was recorded once. The rearrangement links TRBV2 to TRBJ2-1; 9 positions agree with TRBD2. The CDR3 is 17 amino acids. Per the germline V gene, CDR1 is SNHLY and CDR2 is FYNNEI. Trimming cost V 7 bases and J 0 bases; bases outside gene matches: 10. DNA of the CDR3: TGTGCCAGCAACGGTCCTAGCGGGATTAGCTCCTACAATGAGCAGTTCTTC. Translated: CASNGPSGISSYNEQFF.